These T cell receptor beta chains were read from a single sample in a study of T cell responses to AZD1222 COVID-19 vaccine. Produced via immunoSEQ multiplex PCR; TCRdb's table is partial and in-frame only. The data show around 160,000 clones, roughly 94% seen once. This material consisted of peripheral blood, taken on day 0 of AZD1222 vaccination. The receptors were gathered from an adult in good health. Each CDR3 is given with its conserved first and last residue. D genes are given only for firm matches. Size is omitted from some rows. Given values are once, few, many or a class for expanded clones.

clone_size: -; v_call: TRBV5-5; d_call: -; j_call: TRBJ1-6; cdr3_aa: CASSLKSHKSATSYNSPLHF; cdr3_nt: TGTGCCAGCAGCCTGAAAAGCCACAAGTCAGCCACCTCCTATAATTCACCCCTCCACTTT
clone_size: -; v_call: TRBV12-3/TRBV12-4; d_call: -; j_call: TRBJ2-1; cdr3_aa: CASSLTPNEQFF; cdr3_nt: TGTGCCAGCAGTCTTACTCCCAATGAGCAGTTCTTC
clone_size: -; v_call: TRBV4-2; d_call: -; j_call: TRBJ2-7; cdr3_aa: CASSQGGLNEQYF; cdr3_nt: TGTGCCAGCAGCCAAGGGGGTCTCAACGAGCAGTACTTC
clone_size: -; v_call: TRBV2; d_call: -; j_call: TRBJ1-4; cdr3_aa: CASSVSRGRGEKLFF; cdr3_nt: TGTGCCAGCAGCGTGAGTCGGGGGAGAGGAGAAAAACTGTTTTTT
clone_size: -; v_call: TRBV11-3; d_call: TRBD2; j_call: TRBJ2-1; cdr3_aa: CASPAGSGSNEQFF; cdr3_nt: TGTGCCAGTCCGGCGGGTAGCGGGAGCAATGAGCAGTTCTTC
clone_size: -; v_call: TRBV27; d_call: -; j_call: TRBJ2-7; cdr3_aa: CASSFGTAYEQYF; cdr3_nt: TGTGCCAGCAGTTTCGGGACTGCCTACGAGCAGTACTTC
clone_size: once; v_call: TRBV6-2/TRBV6-3; d_call: TRBD1; j_call: TRBJ1-5; cdr3_aa: CASSLTGDSNQPQHF; cdr3_nt: TGTGCCAGCAGTTTAACAGGGGATAGCAATCAGCCCCAGCATTTT
clone_size: -; v_call: TRBV30; d_call: -; j_call: TRBJ1-6; cdr3_aa: CAWSLTGYSPLHF; cdr3_nt: TGTGCCTGGAGTCTTACGGGGTACTCACCCCTCCACTTT
clone_size: -; v_call: TRBV7-9; d_call: -; j_call: TRBJ2-7; cdr3_aa: CASSLGVYRQLNYEQYF; cdr3_nt: TGTGCCAGCAGCTTAGGGGTATATCGACAGCTCAACTACGAGCAGTACTTC
clone_size: -; v_call: TRBV5-1; d_call: TRBD2; j_call: TRBJ2-3; cdr3_aa: CASSRRLAGRTDTQYF; cdr3_nt: TGCGCCAGCAGCCGTCGACTAGCGGGACGCACAGATACGCAGTATTTT
clone_size: -; v_call: TRBV7-6; d_call: -; j_call: TRBJ2-7; cdr3_aa: CASSFGASAKSTYEQYF; cdr3_nt: TGTGCCAGCAGCTTCGGAGCTAGCGCGAAGTCCACCTACGAGCAGTACTTC
clone_size: -; v_call: TRBV7-9; d_call: -; j_call: TRBJ2-7; cdr3_aa: CASSTVGGTGKQYF; cdr3_nt: TGTGCCAGCAGCACCGTGGGGGGAACGGGGAAGCAGTACTTC
clone_size: -; v_call: TRBV5-1; d_call: -; j_call: TRBJ1-2; cdr3_aa: CASAGGTGTYGYTF; cdr3_nt: TGCGCCAGCGCTGGGGGAACAGGGACCTATGGCTACACCTTC
clone_size: once; v_call: TRBV6-2/TRBV6-3; d_call: -; j_call: TRBJ1-2; cdr3_aa: CASSPLPRSGYYGYTF; cdr3_nt: TGTGCCAGCAGTCCGCTGCCCCGGTCAGGGTATTATGGCTACACCTTC
clone_size: -; v_call: TRBV12-3/TRBV12-4; d_call: -; j_call: TRBJ1-3; cdr3_aa: CASSRTAGNTIYF; cdr3_nt: TGTGCCAGCAGCCGGACAGCTGGAAACACCATATATTTT
clone_size: -; v_call: TRBV19; d_call: -; j_call: TRBJ2-4; cdr3_aa: CASKSLAKAKNIQYF; cdr3_nt: TGTGCCAGTAAATCCCTAGCTAAGGCCAAAAACATTCAGTACTTC
clone_size: -; v_call: TRBV9; d_call: -; j_call: TRBJ2-2; cdr3_aa: CASSVEPGTGELFF; cdr3_nt: TGTGCCAGCAGCGTAGAGCCGGGCACCGGGGAGCTGTTTTTT
clone_size: -; v_call: TRBV11-2; d_call: -; j_call: TRBJ1-3; cdr3_aa: CASSHNRGTISGNTIYF; cdr3_nt: TGTGCCAGCAGCCATAATCGGGGGACAATCTCTGGAAACACCATATATTTT
clone_size: -; v_call: TRBV3-1/TRBV3-2; d_call: -; j_call: TRBJ1-2; cdr3_aa: CASSAVHGYTF; cdr3_nt: TGTGCCAGCTCTGCCGTCCATGGCTACACCTTC
clone_size: -; v_call: TRBV15; d_call: TRBD2; j_call: TRBJ2-1; cdr3_aa: CATSRGSLAGGGNEQFF; cdr3_nt: TGTGCCACCAGCAGAGGATCATTAGCGGGAGGAGGAAATGAGCAGTTCTTC
clone_size: -; v_call: TRBV5-4; d_call: TRBD2; j_call: TRBJ2-3; cdr3_aa: CASSEGTSGVTDTQYF; cdr3_nt: TGTGCCAGCAGCGAGGGGACTAGCGGGGTGACAGATACGCAGTATTTT
clone_size: -; v_call: TRBV10-3; d_call: TRBD2; j_call: TRBJ2-2; cdr3_aa: CAISEGLAGTGELFF; cdr3_nt: TGTGCCATCAGTGAGGGACTAGCGGGTACCGGGGAGCTGTTTTTT
clone_size: -; v_call: TRBV3-1/TRBV3-2; d_call: -; j_call: TRBJ2-7; cdr3_aa: CASSLRSYEQYF; cdr3_nt: TGTGCCAGCAGCCTGCGCTCCTACGAGCAGTACTTC
clone_size: -; v_call: TRBV12-5; d_call: -; j_call: TRBJ2-2; cdr3_aa: CASGHGGGELFF; cdr3_nt: TGTGCTAGTGGCCACGGTGGCGGGGAGCTGTTTTTT
clone_size: -; v_call: TRBV5-5; d_call: TRBD1; j_call: TRBJ2-7; cdr3_aa: CASSPRTGRTYEQYF; cdr3_nt: TGTGCCAGCAGCCCGAGGACAGGTAGGACCTACGAGCAGTACTTC
clone_size: -; v_call: TRBV7-9; d_call: -; j_call: TRBJ1-1; cdr3_aa: CASSLTGTEAFF; cdr3_nt: TGTGCCAGCAGCTTAACGGGCACTGAAGCTTTCTTT
clone_size: -; v_call: TRBV5-4; d_call: -; j_call: TRBJ1-2; cdr3_aa: CASSLGPLSHGYTF; cdr3_nt: TGTGCCAGCAGCTTGGGACCGCTCTCCCATGGCTACACCTTC
clone_size: -; v_call: TRBV6-1; d_call: -; j_call: TRBJ2-5; cdr3_aa: CASSEAGGGLETQYF; cdr3_nt: TGTGCCAGCAGTGAAGCGGGGGGCGGGCTGGAGACCCAGTACTTC
clone_size: -; v_call: TRBV11-2; d_call: -; j_call: TRBJ1-1; cdr3_aa: CASSLGGTNTEAFF; cdr3_nt: TGTGCCAGCAGCTTGGGGGGGACAAACACTGAAGCTTTCTTT
clone_size: -; v_call: TRBV19; d_call: -; j_call: TRBJ1-1; cdr3_aa: CASSIVRNTEAFF; cdr3_nt: TGTGCCAGTAGTATCGTCCGGAACACTGAAGCTTTCTTT
clone_size: once; v_call: TRBV5-4; d_call: -; j_call: TRBJ2-7; cdr3_aa: CASSLVGTPGEQYF; cdr3_nt: TGTGCCAGCAGCTTGGTAGGCACGCCTGGGGAGCAGTACTTC
clone_size: -; v_call: TRBV6-5; d_call: -; j_call: TRBJ2-1; cdr3_aa: CASSHGGLVANEQFF; cdr3_nt: TGTGCCAGCAGCCACGGGGGCCTCGTAGCGAATGAGCAGTTCTTC
clone_size: once; v_call: TRBV5-1; d_call: -; j_call: TRBJ1-2; cdr3_aa: CASSLAGPEGYTF; cdr3_nt: TGCGCCAGCAGCTTGGCGGGGCCGGAAGGCTACACCTTC
clone_size: -; v_call: TRBV6-1; d_call: -; j_call: TRBJ1-2; cdr3_aa: CASSEAEGYGYTF; cdr3_nt: TGTGCCAGCAGTGAAGCGGAAGGGTATGGCTACACCTTC
clone_size: once; v_call: TRBV7-3; d_call: TRBD2; j_call: TRBJ2-7; cdr3_aa: CASSLSGNSGSHEQYF; cdr3_nt: TGTGCCAGCAGCTTAAGCGGCAATAGCGGGAGCCACGAGCAGTACTTC
clone_size: once; v_call: TRBV13; d_call: -; j_call: TRBJ2-1; cdr3_aa: CASSLRWSYNEQFF; cdr3_nt: TGTGCCAGCAGCCTGAGGTGGTCCTACAATGAGCAGTTCTTC
clone_size: -; v_call: TRBV27; d_call: -; j_call: TRBJ2-3; cdr3_aa: CASSPPRGTSGHTQYF; cdr3_nt: TGTGCCAGCAGTCCTCCCCGTGGGACCTCGGGCCATACGCAGTATTTT
clone_size: -; v_call: TRBV27; d_call: -; j_call: TRBJ1-2; cdr3_aa: CASSPAALGRYGYTF; cdr3_nt: TGTGCCAGCAGTCCAGCGGCCCTGGGACGCTATGGCTACACCTTC
clone_size: -; v_call: TRBV18; d_call: -; j_call: TRBJ1-2; cdr3_aa: CASSPLDSEPYGYTF; cdr3_nt: TGTGCCAGCTCACCACTTGACTCCGAGCCCTATGGCTACACCTTC
clone_size: once; v_call: TRBV2; d_call: -; j_call: TRBJ2-7; cdr3_aa: CASSRGVPYEQYF; cdr3_nt: TGTGCCAGCAGTCGAGGAGTACCCTACGAGCAGTACTTC
clone_size: -; v_call: TRBV28; d_call: -; j_call: TRBJ1-1; cdr3_aa: CASSYWRGNTEAFF; cdr3_nt: TGTGCCAGCAGTTACTGGAGGGGGAACACTGAAGCTTTCTTT
clone_size: -; v_call: TRBV9; d_call: -; j_call: TRBJ2-7; cdr3_aa: CASSVEAGYEQYF; cdr3_nt: TGTGCCAGCAGCGTAGAGGCCGGCTACGAGCAGTACTTC
clone_size: -; v_call: TRBV5-5; d_call: -; j_call: TRBJ2-7; cdr3_aa: CASSFVDRSIDEQYF; cdr3_nt: TGTGCCAGCAGCTTTGTTGACAGGAGTATCGACGAGCAGTACTTC
clone_size: -; v_call: TRBV19; d_call: -; j_call: TRBJ1-1; cdr3_aa: CASSIDSMNTEAFF; cdr3_nt: TGTGCCAGTAGTATAGACAGTATGAACACTGAAGCTTTCTTT
clone_size: once; v_call: TRBV10-2; d_call: -; j_call: TRBJ1-1; cdr3_aa: CASSASPRGSTEAFF; cdr3_nt: TGCGCCAGCAGTGCGTCCCCGAGGGGGAGCACTGAAGCTTTCTTT
clone_size: -; v_call: TRBV27; d_call: -; j_call: TRBJ1-6; cdr3_aa: CATGERGDSPLHF; cdr3_nt: TGTGCCACCGGGGAGAGGGGCGATTCACCCCTCCACTTT
clone_size: once; v_call: TRBV7-2; d_call: TRBD1; j_call: TRBJ1-1; cdr3_aa: CASSPDRGKHKAFF; cdr3_nt: TGTGCCAGCAGCCCGGACAGGGGAAAGCACAAAGCTTTCTTT
clone_size: -; v_call: TRBV5-1; d_call: -; j_call: TRBJ1-1; cdr3_aa: CASSPDTRNTEAFF; cdr3_nt: TGCGCCAGCAGCCCCGACACGAGGAACACTGAAGCTTTCTTT
clone_size: -; v_call: TRBV7-9; d_call: -; j_call: TRBJ2-2; cdr3_aa: CASSYQGPNTGELFF; cdr3_nt: TGTGCCAGCAGCTATCAGGGGCCAAACACCGGGGAGCTGTTTTTT
clone_size: -; v_call: TRBV6-5; d_call: -; j_call: TRBJ2-1; cdr3_aa: CASSQQGVSYNEQFF; cdr3_nt: TGTGCCAGCAGCCAACAGGGTGTCTCCTACAATGAGCAGTTCTTC
clone_size: -; v_call: TRBV7-9; d_call: -; j_call: TRBJ1-3; cdr3_aa: CASSLARQSSGNTIYF; cdr3_nt: TGTGCCAGCAGCTTAGCGCGCCAGAGCTCTGGAAACACCATATATTTT
clone_size: -; v_call: TRBV12-3/TRBV12-4; d_call: -; j_call: TRBJ1-1; cdr3_aa: CASSRGSTEAFF; cdr3_nt: TGTGCCAGCAGTCGGGGATCCACTGAAGCTTTCTTT
clone_size: -; v_call: TRBV13; d_call: -; j_call: TRBJ1-5; cdr3_aa: CASSAGGSNQPQHF; cdr3_nt: TGTGCCAGCAGCGCCGGAGGTAGCAATCAGCCCCAGCATTTT
clone_size: -; v_call: TRBV25-1; d_call: TRBD1; j_call: TRBJ2-2; cdr3_aa: CASSAPGQGHIGELFF; cdr3_nt: TGTGCCAGCAGTGCGCCGGGACAGGGGCATATCGGGGAGCTGTTTTTT
clone_size: once; v_call: TRBV7-3; d_call: -; j_call: TRBJ2-5; cdr3_aa: CASSLFGETETQYF; cdr3_nt: TGTGCCAGCAGCTTGTTTGGGGAGACGGAGACCCAGTACTTC
clone_size: -; v_call: TRBV7-7; d_call: -; j_call: TRBJ1-1; cdr3_aa: CASSLDGYTEAFF; cdr3_nt: TGTGCCAGCAGCCTCGACGGATACACTGAAGCTTTCTTT
clone_size: -; v_call: TRBV28; d_call: -; j_call: TRBJ1-3; cdr3_aa: CASSTPADSSGNTIYF; cdr3_nt: TGTGCCAGCAGTACGCCGGCGGATTCCTCTGGAAACACCATATATTTT
clone_size: -; v_call: TRBV18; d_call: TRBD2; j_call: TRBJ2-2; cdr3_aa: CASSPGGREGTGELFF; cdr3_nt: TGTGCCAGCTCACCAGGCGGGAGAGAAGGGACCGGGGAGCTGTTTTTT
clone_size: -; v_call: TRBV5-1; d_call: -; j_call: TRBJ1-6; cdr3_aa: CASSLEDSYNSPLHF; cdr3_nt: TGCGCCAGCAGCTTGGAAGACTCCTATAATTCACCCCTCCACTTT